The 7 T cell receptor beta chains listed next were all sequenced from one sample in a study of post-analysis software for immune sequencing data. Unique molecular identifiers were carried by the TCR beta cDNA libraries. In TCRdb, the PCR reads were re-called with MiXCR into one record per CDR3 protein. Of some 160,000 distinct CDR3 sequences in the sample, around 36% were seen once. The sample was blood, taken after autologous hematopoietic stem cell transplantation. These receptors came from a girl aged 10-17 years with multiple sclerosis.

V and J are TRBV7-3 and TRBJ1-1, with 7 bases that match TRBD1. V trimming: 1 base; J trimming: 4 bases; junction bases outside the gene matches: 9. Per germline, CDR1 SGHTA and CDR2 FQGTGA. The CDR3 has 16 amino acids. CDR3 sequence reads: CASSLSPGGSFTEAFF. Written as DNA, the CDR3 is TGTGCCAGCAGCTTAAGCCCAGGGGGAAGTTTCACTGAAGCTTTCTTT.

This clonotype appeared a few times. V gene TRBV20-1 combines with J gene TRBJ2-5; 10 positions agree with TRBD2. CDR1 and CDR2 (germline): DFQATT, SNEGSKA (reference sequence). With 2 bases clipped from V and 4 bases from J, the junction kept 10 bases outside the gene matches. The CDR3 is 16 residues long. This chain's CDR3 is CSARSPLAGVRETQYF. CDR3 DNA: TGCAGTGCTAGATCCCCTCTAGCGGGAGTCCGAGAGACCCAGTACTTC.

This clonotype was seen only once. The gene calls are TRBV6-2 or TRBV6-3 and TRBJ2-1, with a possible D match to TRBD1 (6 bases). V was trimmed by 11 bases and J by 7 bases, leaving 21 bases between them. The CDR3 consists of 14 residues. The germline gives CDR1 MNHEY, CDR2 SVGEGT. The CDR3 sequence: CACEQGQGLNEQFF. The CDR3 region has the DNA TGTGCCTGCGAGCAGGGGCAGGGATTGAATGAGCAGTTCTTC.

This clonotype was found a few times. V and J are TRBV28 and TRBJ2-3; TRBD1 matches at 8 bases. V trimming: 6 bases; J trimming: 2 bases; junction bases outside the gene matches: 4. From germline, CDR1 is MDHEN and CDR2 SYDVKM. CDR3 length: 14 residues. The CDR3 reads CASRWDRNTDTQYF. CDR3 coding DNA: TGTGCCAGCAGATGGGACAGGAACACAGATACGCAGTATTTT. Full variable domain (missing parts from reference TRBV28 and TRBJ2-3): DVKVTQSSRYLVKRTGEKVFLECVQDMDHENMFWYRQDPGLGLRLIYFSYDVKMKEKGDIPEGYSVSREKKERFSLILESASTNQTSMYLCASRWDRNTDTQYFGPGTRLTVL.

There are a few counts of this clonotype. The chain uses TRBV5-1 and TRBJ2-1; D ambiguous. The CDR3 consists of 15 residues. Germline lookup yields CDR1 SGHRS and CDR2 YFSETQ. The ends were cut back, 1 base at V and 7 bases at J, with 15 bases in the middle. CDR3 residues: CASSLRPTPPNEQFF. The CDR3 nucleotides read TGCGCCAGCAGCTTGAGGCCTACCCCCCCGAATGAGCAGTTCTTC.

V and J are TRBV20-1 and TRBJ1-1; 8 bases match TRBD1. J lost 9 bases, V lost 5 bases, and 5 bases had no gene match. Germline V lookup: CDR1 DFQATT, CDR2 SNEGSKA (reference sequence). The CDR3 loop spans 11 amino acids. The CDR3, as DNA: TGCAGTGCTCGAGGACAGGGTAAAGCTTTCTTT. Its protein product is CSARGQGKAFF.

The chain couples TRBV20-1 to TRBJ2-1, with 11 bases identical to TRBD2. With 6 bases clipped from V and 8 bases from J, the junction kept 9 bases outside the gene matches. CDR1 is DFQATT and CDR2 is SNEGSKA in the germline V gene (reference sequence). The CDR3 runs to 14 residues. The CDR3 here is CSASTSGMGDEQFF. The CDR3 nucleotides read TGCAGTGCCTCGACTAGCGGGATGGGGGATGAGCAGTTCTTC.